This T cell receptor beta chain was sequenced during a study of shared clonotypes between healthy human individuals. General observations from the study: The four-donor shared clonotypes exceeded non-shared clonotypes in generation probability, with non-shared ones scoring lower.

Germline values: CDR1 SNHLY, CDR2 FYNNEI. CDR3 length: 13 amino acids. The trim removed 4 bases at V and 4 bases at J, leaving 3 bases unmatched. Comment on this clone: Its antigen is still unknown. The same CDR3 can be traced to other DNA sequences in this sample.

Measured with immunoSEQ multiplex PCR; TCRdb has only the in-frame clones, and not every one. The sample lists 2 million to 3 million clones, approximately 94% occurring once. It was into CD45RA+ naive and CD45RA-negative memory subsets that the CD4+ cells were split. The specimen was naive CD4+ T cells from PBMCs. Subset here: CD45RA+ positively selected. The receptor was isolated from a man between 18 and 35 years old in good health. Some clones in this sample may be carry-over from other donors' samples. The chain is built from TRBV2 and TRBJ2-7; TRBD1 matches at 8 bases. For the CDR3, the DNA is TGTGCCAGCAGTGGAAACAGGGGGTACGAGCAGTACTTC. Amino acid sequence: CASSGNRGYEQYF.